This TCR beta chain was retrieved from a study of T cells in Graves' hyperthyroidism and ophthalmopathy (dated by TCRdb to about 2019). For the wider study: Peripheral blood samples were taken at initial diagnosis, before any treatment was given. To identify TCR V-J signatures that set the groups apart, the researchers used a discovery cohort of about a hundred patients, made up of roughly 45 with Graves' ophthalmopathy and some 60 with stable Graves' hyperthyroidism. An independent validation cohort of under 20 hyperthyroidism patients and approximately 16 patients who later progressed to ophthalmopathy tested prospective prediction of ophthalmopathy. The 100 or so discovery patients were divided at random into training and test sets in a 7:3 ratio. The study also compared thyroid tissue and blood T-cell repertoires from 5 to 7 Graves' hyperthyroidism patients. Following sampling, methimazole starting at 30 mg daily was given to hyperthyroidism patients, and high-dose intravenous methylprednisolone was given to ophthalmopathy patients. The paper reports TCR Vbeta CDR3 sequencing of more than 120 peripheral blood samples: 43 ophthalmopathy, 70 to 85 hyperthyroidism and around 17 progressor patients.

Hyperthyroidism patients were newly diagnosed, with disease duration under 2 months, and aged 18 to 65 years. Patients with uncontrolled infections, other autoimmune diseases, pregnancy or lactation were excluded. Diagnoses relied on clinical symptoms, serum thyroxine and TRAb, thyroid ultrasound and orbital computed tomography. Blood from progressor patients was drawn when they were first diagnosed with hyperthyroidism, before any ophthalmopathy symptoms appeared. Ficoll-Paque density gradient centrifugation was used to isolate PBMCs from 8 to 10 ml of fresh peripheral blood. Progressor patients were initially diagnosed with Graves' hyperthyroidism and developed ophthalmopathy during follow-up. Total RNA was extracted with Trizol reagent, and quality was checked on an Agilent 2100 Bioanalyzer. Study-level results and caveats: Blood samples also contained most of the expanded thyroid clonotypes (frequency above 0.001), which suggests that blood repertoires may reflect thyroid immune responses. A 13 V-J signature model separated ophthalmopathy from stable hyperthyroidism, with approximately 87% sensitivity and 81.08% specificity in cross-validation and 80%/75% in testing. No statistical method was used to set the sample size in advance, and investigators knew the group allocation. In validation, the model predicted progression to ophthalmopathy with roughly 66% sensitivity and over 72% specificity, a median of roughly seven months before onset.

The TCR beta CDR3 regions were amplified from RNA transcripts. A first-round RT-PCR of the TCR CDR3 used the HTBI primer set with the Qiagen OneStep RT-PCR kit. Libraries were constructed in a second round of multiplex PCR, after which size selection and purification were carried out. The libraries were sequenced on an Illumina HiSeq2000 using paired-end 100 bp reads. Regarding the original processing steps: SOAPnuke was used to process the raw data, throwing out any read that contained adapters or uncalled bases, had a mean Phred below 15, or lacked an exact constant-primer or identifier match. High-quality paired reads were merged using COPE v1.2.5, and each unique nucleotide sequence was defined as a clonotype. Clonotypes were aligned to IMGT TRBV, TRBD and TRBJ reference segments using MiTCR v1.1. The analysis was restricted to V-J combinations with a frequency above 0.0001, which together covered just over 98% of the repertoires. The TCS score was defined as F50 (clonal expansion) divided by E x V (chaos), with BLOSUM62-based TCRdist calculated between CDR3 peptides within each V-J. Welch's t-statistics and random forest reduced fewer than 600 V-J features to 13, which were used in a naive Bayes classifier (R e1071). TCRdb took the public reads, trimmed them with fastp at Q25, ran MiXCR for clone calling and kept in-frame beta chains. Rows are unified per CDR3 protein, each entry keeping the most common DNA and genes. The V and J calls follow TCRdb's processing rather than the paper's. Counted in this sample were 130,000 to 150,000 distinct CDR3 sequences; about 20% of them appeared once. The top ten clones comprise more than 60% of the sample.

Reading the germline V gene gives CDR1 SGHRS and CDR2 YFSETQ. The CDR3, cysteine through phenylalanine, is 17 amino acids long. Only the CDR3 DNA stays, 51 bases, in frame from base 1. Note on this clonotype: Its antigen target is currently unknown. A junction boundary mismatches the germline segment, possibly from a read error.

The rearranged chain carries TRBV5-1 and TRBJ2-7, with a weak D call of TRBD2 (6 bases match). Sequencing input: blood. The TCR originated in a woman in her forties or fifties with Graves' hyperthyroidism that later progressed to Graves' ophthalmopathy. The CDR3 amino acid sequence is: CASRRTGVVSGRYEQYF. The DNA sequence is given as TGTGCCAGCAGACGTACGGGGGTAGTCAGCGGACGCTACGAGCAGTACTTC. The reference TRBV5-1 and TRBJ2-7 proteins fill in what lies around the CDR3, so the full variable domain reads KAGVTQTPRYLIKTRGQQVTLSCSPISGHRSVSWYQQTPGQGLQFLFEYFSETQRNKGNFPGRFSGRQFSNSRSEMNVSTLELGDSALYLCASRRTGVVSGRYEQYFGPGTRLTVT.